The 19 T cell receptor beta chains below come from one sample, sequenced in a study of TIL therapy for anti-PD-1-resistant metastatic lung cancer. Sequencing used immunoSEQ v3. The table came from immunoSEQ multiplex PCR; TCRdb's copy has only in-frame clones and leaves some out. The table lists 50,000 to 65,000 clones, 75% to 85% of them singletons. The time point denotes: pre-treatment sample, taken before nivolumab and TIL therapy. Here the sequenced sample was blood, taken at baseline. Receptor source: a person aged 30 to 80 with non-small cell lung cancer.

V is TRBV7-9 and J is TRBJ1-2; a weak D match, TRBD1 (6 bases). This CDR3 comprises 13 residues. CDR1 SEHNR and CDR2 FQNEAQ come from the germline V gene (reference sequence). With 3 bases removed from V and 2 bases from J, the gap between germline ends came to 7 bases. The CDR3, as DNA: TGTGCCAGCAGCTTTGGACAGAACTATGGCTACACCTTC. Translation gives CASSFGQNYGYTF.

This chain joins TRBV27 and TRBJ1-2; D is unresolved. The CDR3 has 16 residues. Germline V gene data show CDR1 as MNHEY and CDR2 as SMNVEV (reference sequence). V shed 2 bases and J shed 5 bases, with 18 bases lying between them. The CDR3 reads CASSLIGRTGRYGYTF. CDR3 coding DNA: TGTGCCAGCAGTTTAATAGGCAGGACGGGGAGGTATGGCTACACCTTC.

Only one count was recorded for this clone. V gene TRBV18 combines with J gene TRBJ2-1; the match to TRBD2 covers 14 bases. The germline V gene has CDR1 KGHSH and CDR2 LQKENI. The CDR3 covers 16 residues. Trimming cost V 3 bases and J 7 bases; bases outside gene matches: 5. The CDR3 DNA reads as TGTGCCAGCTCACCCCGGACTAGCGGGAGGATAAATGAGCAGTTCTTC. This translates into CASSPRTSGRINEQFF.

This chain uses TRBV9 with TRBJ2-5, with D maybe TRBD2 (5 bases). Germline V lookup: CDR1 SGDLS, CDR2 YYNGEE. The CDR3 consists of 18 residues. V was trimmed by 0 bases and J by 4 bases, leaving 22 bases between them. The CDR3 nucleotides are TGTGCCAGCAGCGTAGGAGGGATAGGCGTAGTACTTGTAGAGACCCAGTACTTC. Translating it yields CASSVGGIGVVLVETQYF.

This clone was observed a single time. J is TRBJ2-3 and V is TRBV10-3, with D unresolved. This CDR3 has 13 amino acids. The V and J ends lost 2 bases and 4 bases respectively, with 7 bases between them. Per the germline V gene, CDR1 is ENHRY and CDR2 is SYGVKD. CDR3: CAISEDGSDTQYF. The CDR3 DNA follows: TGTGCCATCAGTGAGGACGGCTCAGATACGCAGTATTTT.

The CDR3 spells CSVVRGPDMGQFF. CDR3 nucleotides: TGCAGCGTTGTTCGCGGACCTGACATGGGGCAGTTCTTC. This sequence joins TRBV29-1 and TRBJ2-1; D remains ambiguous. This CDR3 region has 13 residues. The V gene lost 4 bases and the J gene lost 12 bases, with 19 bases spanning the gap. The germline gives CDR1 SQVTM, CDR2 ANQGSEA.

This chain joins TRBV6-2 or TRBV6-3 and TRBJ1-5; D call uncertain. The length of the CDR3 is 15 residues. The V gene lost 0 bases and the J gene lost 3 bases, with 9 bases spanning the gap. Germline CDR1 reads MNHEY; CDR2 reads SVGEGT. CDR3 DNA sequence: TGTGCCAGCAGTTACTCGGGTCTCAACAATCAGCCCCAGCATTTT. Translated: CASSYSGLNNQPQHF.

The rearrangement uses TRBV28 and TRBJ1-5; D gene uncertain. V lost 4 bases, J lost 1 base, and 8 bases lay in between. Germline V gene lookup returns CDR1 MDHEN and CDR2 SYDVKM. This CDR3 is 14 amino acids long. CDR3 DNA sequence: TGTGCCAGCAGTTCGACCAGGAGCAATCAGCCCCAGCATTTT. Amino acids: CASSSTRSNQPQHF.

The chain recombines TRBV4-1 with TRBJ1-2, with 7 bases lining up with TRBD1. Germline CDR1 MGHRA, CDR2 YSYEKL. With V trimmed by 5 bases and J by 7 bases, 7 bases remained unmatched. This CDR3 is 13 amino acids long. CDR3 sequence (DNA): TGCGCCAGCAGCATGACAGGGAACGGTGGCTACACCTTC. Translation gives CASSMTGNGGYTF.

CDR3 bases: TGTGCCAGTAAGCCGGGACTACCTAACACCGGGGAGCTGTTTTTT. Translation: CASKPGLPNTGELFF. This sequence joins TRBV19 and TRBJ2-2; 7 bases are shared with TRBD2. The trim removed 7 bases at V and 2 bases at J, leaving 7 bases unmatched. The CDR3 totals 15 residues. CDR1 is LNHDA and CDR2 is SQIVND in the germline V gene (reference sequence). Variable domain in full (rest from reference TRBV19 and TRBJ2-2): DGGITQSPKYLFRKEGQNVTLSCEQNLNHDAMYWYRQDPGQGLRLIYYSQIVNDFQKGDIAEGYSVSREKKESFPLTVTSAQKNPTAFYLCASKPGLPNTGELFFGEGSRLTVL.

CDR3 nucleotide sequence: TGTGCCAGCAGTTTATCGGGAAACGGGAAGGGGCTTATGAACACTGAAGCTTTCTTT. Amino acid sequence: CASSLSGNGKGLMNTEAFF. V is TRBV27 and J is TRBJ1-1; TRBD1 is a possible D gene (5 bases). CDR1 MNHEY and CDR2 SMNVEV come from the germline V gene (reference sequence). The CDR3 length is 19 residues. V lost 0 bases to trimming and J lost 0 bases, with 20 bases between them.

This clone was found a few times. The genes are TRBV18 and TRBJ1-3; no reliable D call. The V gene's germline CDR1 is KGHSH and CDR2 LQKENI. This CDR3 is 15 amino acids long. V lost 2 bases to trimming and J lost 2 bases, with 10 bases between them. The CDR3 region is CASSPNTVPGNTIYF. In DNA, the CDR3 is TGTGCCAGCTCACCAAACACGGTTCCTGGAAACACCATATATTTT.

The chain uses TRBV14 and TRBJ2-1; 14 nucleotides match TRBD2. The CDR3 totals 18 residues. The ends lost 0 bases at V and 4 bases at J; junction bases unmatched: 5. Germline assignment: CDR1 SGHDN and CDR2 FVKESK. Here the CDR3 reads CASSQDWTSGRRYNEQFF. CDR3 bases: TGTGCCAGCAGCCAAGATTGGACTAGCGGGAGGAGGTACAATGAGCAGTTCTTC.

The rearrangement uses TRBV7-2 and TRBJ2-7; D possibly uses TRBD1 or TRBD2 (5 bases each). Trimming shortened V by 2 bases and J by 0 bases, and 8 bases separated the two germline ends. The length of the CDR3 is 14 residues. Germline lookup yields CDR1 SGHTA and CDR2 FQGNSA. This chain's CDR3 is CASSLKGSSYEQYF. In DNA form, the CDR3 reads TGTGCCAGCAGCTTAAAGGGGAGCTCCTACGAGCAGTACTTC.

The chain recombines TRBV2 with TRBJ2-1; perhaps TRBD2 as D (6 bases). The CDR3 has 13 amino acids. Germline CDR1 is SNHLY and CDR2 is FYNNEI. V lost 7 bases to trimming and J lost 5 bases, with 12 bases between them. The CDR3 DNA reads as TGTGCCAGCAAAATGGACTACAACAATGAGCAGTTCTTC. This sequence encodes CASKMDYNNEQFF.

The genes are TRBV7-9 and TRBJ1-2; D ambiguous. Germline V CDR1 and CDR2: SEHNR, FQNEAQ (reference sequence). The CDR3 is 12 residues long. V was cut by 5 bases and J by 6 bases, with 10 bases left in between. The DNA of the CDR3 is TGTGCCAGCAGCCCCAGTATGGATGGCTACACCTTC. This sequence encodes CASSPSMDGYTF.

The V call is TRBV4-1, the J call TRBJ2-1; TRBD2 agrees at 8 bases. CDR1 is MGHRA, CDR2 YSYEKL, per germline. This CDR3 contains 17 residues. The V gene end was trimmed by 0 bases and the J gene end by 5 bases; junction bases not matched to a gene: 9. The CDR3 is CASSQEPGLVYDNEQFF. The CDR3 nucleotides are TGCGCCAGCAGCCAAGAGCCGGGACTAGTATATGACAATGAGCAGTTCTTC.

This chain links TRBV29-1 with TRBJ2-3; TRBD2 matches 11 bases. CDR1 is SQVTM, CDR2 ANQGSEA, per germline. Trimming at V came to 7 bases and at J to 6 bases, leaving 9 bases not matched to a gene. CDR3 size: 14 residues. The CDR3 DNA sequence: TGCAGCGCCCTTAGCGGGGGGGCCGTTGATACGCAGTATTTT. This codes for CSALSGGAVDTQYF.

This clone was observed a few times. V is TRBV6-2 or TRBV6-3 and J is TRBJ2-2, with TRBD2 matching over 11 bases. After removal of 2 bases from V and 4 bases from J, the junction contained 6 bases not matched to a gene. Germline V lookup: CDR1 MNHEY, CDR2 SVGEGT. This CDR3 is built from 17 residues. This CDR3 reads CASSYPLAGDSTGELFF. CDR3 coding DNA: TGTGCCAGCAGTTACCCACTAGCGGGAGATTCCACCGGGGAGCTGTTTTTT.